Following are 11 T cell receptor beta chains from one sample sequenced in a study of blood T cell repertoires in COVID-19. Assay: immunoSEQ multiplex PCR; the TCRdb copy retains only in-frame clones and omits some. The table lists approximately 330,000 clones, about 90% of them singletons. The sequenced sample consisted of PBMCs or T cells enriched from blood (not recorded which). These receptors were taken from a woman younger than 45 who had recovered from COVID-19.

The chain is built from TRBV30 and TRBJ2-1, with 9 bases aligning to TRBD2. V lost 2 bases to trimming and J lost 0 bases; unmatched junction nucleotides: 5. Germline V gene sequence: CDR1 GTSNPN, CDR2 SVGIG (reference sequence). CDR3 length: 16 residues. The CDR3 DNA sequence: TGTGCCTGGAGTTCGCTAGCGGGACACTCCTACAATGAGCAGTTCTTC. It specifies CAWSSLAGHSYNEQFF.

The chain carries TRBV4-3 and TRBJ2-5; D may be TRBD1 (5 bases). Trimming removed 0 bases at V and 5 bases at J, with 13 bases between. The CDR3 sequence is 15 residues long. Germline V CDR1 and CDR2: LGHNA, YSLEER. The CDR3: CASSQDRAGAETQYF. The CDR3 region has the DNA TGCGCCAGCAGCCAAGACAGGGCTGGTGCGGAGACCCAGTACTTC.

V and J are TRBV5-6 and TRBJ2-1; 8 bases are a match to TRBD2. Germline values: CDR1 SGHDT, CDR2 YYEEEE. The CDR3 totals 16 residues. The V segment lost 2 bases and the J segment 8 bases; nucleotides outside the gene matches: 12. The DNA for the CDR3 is TGTGCCAGCAGCTTAGTTTGGAGCGGGGGACGGGATGAGCAGTTCTTC. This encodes CASSLVWSGGRDEQFF.

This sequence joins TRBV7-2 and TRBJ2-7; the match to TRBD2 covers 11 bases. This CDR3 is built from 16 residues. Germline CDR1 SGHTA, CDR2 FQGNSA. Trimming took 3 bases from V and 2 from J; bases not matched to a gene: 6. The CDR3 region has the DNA TGTGCCAGCAGCTTCCCGGGACTAGCGGACCCCTACGAGCAGTACTTC. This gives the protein CASSFPGLADPYEQYF.

The CDR3 region has the DNA TGTGCCAGCAGCCTCCGGGACACCTACACTGAAGCTTTCTTT. It yields the protein CASSLRDTYTEAFF. This chain connects TRBV4-2 to TRBJ1-1; a possible D gene is TRBD1 (6 bases). Germline assignment: CDR1 LGHNA and CDR2 YNFKEQ. Trimming shortened V by 4 bases and J by 3 bases, and 12 bases separated the two germline ends. There are 14 residues in the CDR3.

The CDR3 DNA is TGTGCCAGCAGTGAAGCCGAAACACCCGATGGCTACACCTTC. Translation gives CASSEAETPDGYTF. This rearrangement joins TRBV25-1 to TRBJ1-2; D not resolved. The ends were cut back, 2 bases at V and 6 bases at J, with 13 bases in the middle. The CDR3 has 14 amino acids. Germline V CDR1 and CDR2: MGHDK, SYGVNS.

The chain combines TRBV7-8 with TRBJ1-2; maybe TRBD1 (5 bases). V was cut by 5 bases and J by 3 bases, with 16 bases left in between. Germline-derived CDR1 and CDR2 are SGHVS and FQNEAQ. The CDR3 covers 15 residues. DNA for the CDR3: TGTGCCAGCAGCCCACATCGGACAATCGACTATGGCTACACCTTC. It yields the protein CASSPHRTIDYGYTF.

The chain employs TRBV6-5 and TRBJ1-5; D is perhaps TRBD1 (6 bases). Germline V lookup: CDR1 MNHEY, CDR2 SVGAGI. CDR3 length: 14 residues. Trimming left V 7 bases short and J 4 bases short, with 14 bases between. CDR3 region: CASTLTGDNQPQHF. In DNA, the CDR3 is TGTGCCAGCACATTGACAGGAGATAATCAGCCCCAGCATTTT.

Here the CDR3 DNA reads TGTGCCAGCAGCTTCGCGGGGACTAGAAGGGCCGGGGAGCTGTTTTTT. Its translation: CASSFAGTRRAGELFF. This rearrangement joins TRBV11-2 to TRBJ2-2, with 8 bases identical to TRBD2. Germline loops: CDR1 SGHAT, CDR2 FQNNGV. CDR3 size: 16 residues. The V segment lost 3 bases and the J segment 6 bases; nucleotides outside the gene matches: 9.

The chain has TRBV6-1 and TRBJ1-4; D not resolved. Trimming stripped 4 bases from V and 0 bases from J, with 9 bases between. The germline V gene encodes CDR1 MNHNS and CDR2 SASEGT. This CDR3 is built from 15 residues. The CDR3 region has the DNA TGTGCCAGCAGTGGAGCGGCCGCAACTAATGAAAAACTGTTTTTT. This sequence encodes CASSGAAATNEKLFF.

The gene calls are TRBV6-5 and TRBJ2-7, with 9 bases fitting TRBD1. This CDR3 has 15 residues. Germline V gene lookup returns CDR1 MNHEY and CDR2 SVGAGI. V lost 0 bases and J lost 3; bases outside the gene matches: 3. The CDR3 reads CASSYSVGQGYEQYF. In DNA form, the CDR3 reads TGTGCCAGCAGTTACTCGGTGGGACAGGGCTACGAGCAGTACTTC.